This T cell receptor beta chain was profiled in a study of TIL therapy for anti-PD-1-resistant metastatic lung cancer. General study results and limits: Compared with baseline intratumoral T cells, expanded TIL cultures were more clonal and less diverse (roughly 6.3% vs 31%). Many TIL product clones were absent from baseline tumor, suggesting clonal contraction.

Turning to this clone: As yet, its antigen is unknown.

This sample's time point: pre-treatment sample, taken before nivolumab and TIL therapy. The tumor samples were excised metastases, mostly pleural nodules or supraclavicular lymph nodes. The libraries were made with immunoSEQ v3. Assay: immunoSEQ multiplex PCR; the TCRdb copy retains only in-frame clones and omits some. Of approximately 24,000 clones listed, roughly two thirds are singletons. V was pared by 10 bases and J by 6 bases, with 21 bases of the junction left unmatched. The CDR3 contains 17 residues. CDR1 is MDHEN and CDR2 is SYDVKM in the germline V gene. The specimen was tumor tissue, collected at baseline. The TCR comes from a person aged 25 to 80 with non-small cell lung cancer. V gene TRBV28 combines with J gene TRBJ2-3; 8 nucleotides align to TRBD2. DNA for the CDR3: TGTGCCACCGACAATTCACGGCCGGGACTAGGGGGTGATACGCAGTATTTT. Encoded protein: CATDNSRPGLGGDTQYF.